The 25 T cell receptor beta chains below were found in one sample sequenced in a study of identical twins (dated by TCRdb to 2016 to 2017). Library construction relied on 5' RACE. TCRdb records Illumina HiSeq 2000 as the sequencer. TCRdb itself trimmed the public reads at Q25 with fastp, ran MiXCR and retained productive beta chains. Each entry is one CDR3 protein sequence, shown with its most common DNA and genes. The sample table records 300,000 to 400,000 distinct CDR3 sequences; around an eighth of these occur just once. The top ten hold more than 6% of the sample. Separately, the same data were catalogued under a study of yellow fever vaccine responses in identical twins.

The specimen was CD8+ T cells sorted from blood. The source is a woman between 18 and 29 years old in good health.

The sample holds many counts of this clonotype. The chain carries TRBV5-1 and TRBJ2-1; no definite D call. Trimming pared 0 bases from V and 2 bases from J, leaving 9 bases between. The germline gives CDR1 SGHRS, CDR2 YFSETQ. CDR3 length: 15 amino acids. The CDR3 DNA is TGCGCCAGCAGCTTGGTGACCCCGACCTACAATGAGCAGTTCTTC. This gives the protein CASSLVTPTYNEQFF.

This clonotype was seen many times. Here the CDR3 DNA reads TGTGCCAGCAGCTTAGCGGGAGCCTACGAGCAGTACTTC. Translation gives CASSLAGAYEQYF. The chain employs TRBV6-5 and TRBJ2-7; 9 bases agree with TRBD2. Germline CDR1 reads MNHEY; CDR2 reads SVGAGI. The CDR3 totals 13 residues. Trimming cost V 6 bases and J 2 bases; bases outside gene matches: 2.

In this sample, this clonotype turned up a few times. The junction differs from germline at one of its ends, possibly a read error. The rearrangement uses TRBV29-1 and TRBJ2-2; TRBD1 aligns across 7 bases. The CDR3 has 13 residues. Germline CDR1 SQVTM, CDR2 ANQGSEA. The CDR3 nucleotides are TGCAGCGTCGAAGACAGGGTCACCGGGGAGCTGTTTTTT. Protein sequence: CSVEDRVTGELFF.

Written as DNA, the CDR3 is TGTGCCAGCAGCTTAAGTGGGGGACAGGGTTCGCGAAATGAGCAGTTCTTC. Its translation is CASSLSGGQGSRNEQFF. The V call is TRBV11-2, the J call TRBJ2-1, with 9 bases identical to TRBD1. V shed 2 bases, J shed 7 bases, and the junction held 12 bases outside the gene matches. The V gene's germline CDR1 is SGHAT and CDR2 FQNNGV. There are 17 residues in the CDR3.

This clonotype was counted ten times or more. J is TRBJ1-2 and V is TRBV12-3 or TRBV12-4, with 7 bases lining up with TRBD1. The CDR3 is 14 amino acids. With 11 bases clipped from V and 7 bases from J, the junction kept 16 bases outside the gene matches. This CDR3 is CASTTGDRARGYTF. Here the CDR3 DNA reads TGTGCCTCTACAACTGGAGACAGGGCTCGTGGCTACACCTTC.

Only a few counts were recorded for this clonotype. The genes are TRBV9 and TRBJ1-3, with D perhaps matching TRBD1 (5 bases). Looked up from germline, CDR1 is SGDLS and CDR2 is YYNGEE. Trimming removed 4 bases from V and 0 bases from J, with 11 bases in between. The CDR3 is 15 residues long. The CDR3 protein is CASSPGHISGNTIYF. CDR3 DNA sequence: TGTGCCAGCAGCCCCGGACATATCTCTGGAAACACCATATATTTT.

The gene calls are TRBV6-1 and TRBJ2-3; D is unresolved. The CDR3 length is 14 residues. Trimming shortened V by 1 base and J by 0 bases, and 5 bases separated the two germline ends. CDR1 is MNHNS, CDR2 SASEGT, per germline. CDR3 nucleotide sequence: TGTGCCAGCAGTGAAGTGGATAGCACAGATACGCAGTATTTT. Translating gives CASSEVDSTDTQYF.

The chain has TRBV11-1 and TRBJ2-5; no clear D gene. V dropped 5 bases and J dropped 3 bases, with 4 bases sitting between them. Germline values: CDR1 SGHAT, CDR2 FQDESV (reference sequence). The CDR3 length is 11 residues. The CDR3 loop reads CASSHKETQYF. CDR3 nucleotide sequence: TGTGCCAGCAGCCACAAAGAGACCCAGTACTTC.

This clonotype was detected many times. The chain is built from TRBV6-1 and TRBJ1-3; D remains unclear. V was clipped by 7 bases and J by 4 bases, with 14 bases between them. This CDR3 is 14 amino acids long. Germline CDR1 is MNHNS and CDR2 is SASEGT. CDR3 loop: CASTHRGSGNTIYF. The CDR3, as DNA: TGTGCCAGCACCCACAGAGGTTCCGGAAACACCATATATTTT.

The genes are TRBV24-1 and TRBJ2-3; a weak D match, TRBD2 (7 bases). This CDR3 is built from 17 residues. Trimming left V 1 base short and J 6 bases short, with 19 bases between. CDR1 KGHDR and CDR2 SFDVKD come from the germline V gene. The CDR3 bases are TGTGCCACCAGTGATTTTGGGGATCCAGGGGAGGGTGATACGCAGTATTTT. Amino acids: CATSDFGDPGEGDTQYF.

The chain recombines TRBV28 with TRBJ2-3, with D uncertain. Germline assignment: CDR1 MDHEN and CDR2 SYDVKM. This CDR3 is built from 15 residues. Trimming removed 4 bases from V and 4 bases from J, with 15 bases in between. Here the CDR3 reads CASSSRLSRADTQYF. DNA for the CDR3: TGTGCCAGCAGTTCAAGGCTCTCCCGCGCAGATACGCAGTATTTT.

The chain recombines TRBV20-1 with TRBJ2-7; no clear D gene. The CDR3 extends over 12 amino acids. CDR1 is DFQATT and CDR2 is SNEGSKA in the germline V gene (reference sequence). V lost 3 bases and J lost 3, with 9 bases in between. CDR3 coding DNA: TGCAGTGCTAGCGGGTCCGACTACGAGCAGTACTTC. This codes for CSASGSDYEQYF.

This clonotype has a handful of counts. V gene TRBV4-1 combines with J gene TRBJ1-6, with D hard to call. In germline, CDR1 is MGHRA, CDR2 YSYEKL. CDR3 length: 14 residues. Trimming removed 6 bases at V and 6 bases at J, with 12 bases between. The CDR3 reads CASSAGLTNSPLHF. CDR3 coding DNA: TGCGCCAGCAGTGCCGGACTGACTAATTCACCCCTCCACTTT.

In its sample, this clonotype was seen a few times. The chain joins TRBV6-1 to TRBJ2-7, with D perhaps TRBD2 (6 bases). Trimming removed 2 bases at V and 3 bases at J, with 14 bases between. Germline values: CDR1 MNHNS, CDR2 SASEGT. This CDR3 is 15 amino acids long. The CDR3 loop is CASSEKVEGGYEQYV. CDR3 coding DNA: TGTGCCAGCAGTGAAAAAGTGGAGGGTGGCTACGAGCAGTACGTC.

This clonotype has a handful of counts. The rearrangement uses TRBV10-3 and TRBJ2-7; 10 bases match TRBD2. This CDR3 spans 15 amino acids. CDR1 is ENHRY, CDR2 SYGVKD, per germline. V shed 11 bases, J shed 2 bases, and the junction held 12 bases outside the gene matches. CDR3 bases: TGTGCCTGCGCCCCCCCGCTAGCGGGGGCCTACGAGCAGTACTTC. Translated: CACAPPLAGAYEQYF.

This clonotype was detected many times. The J gene is TRBJ2-3, the V gene TRBV4-1; TRBD2 matches 7 bases. Per germline, CDR1 MGHRA and CDR2 YSYEKL. The CDR3 runs to 17 residues. V trimming: 3 bases; J trimming: 4 bases; junction bases outside the gene matches: 13. The CDR3 coding sequence is TGCGCCAGCAGCCAGACCCTAGGCGGGAGTGGTTCAGATACGCAGTATTTT. The encoded protein is CASSQTLGGSGSDTQYF.

Only a few counts were recorded for this clonotype. The DNA of the CDR3 is TGTGCCAGCAGTCCGACGGCATCACCCTACGAGCAGTACTTC. As protein: CASSPTASPYEQYF. The chain carries TRBV27 and TRBJ2-7, with no clear D. V dropped 5 bases and J dropped 2 bases, with 13 bases sitting between them. The CDR3 consists of 14 residues. CDR1 is MNHEY, CDR2 SMNVEV, per germline (reference sequence).

The chain employs TRBV7-9 and TRBJ2-5; D gene ambiguous. This CDR3 has 12 amino acids. V was shortened by 6 bases and J by 7 bases, with 12 bases between the two germline ends. Germline CDR1 SEHNR, CDR2 FQNEAQ (reference sequence). CDR3 protein: CASRTSPGTQYF. The CDR3 DNA reads as TGTGCCAGCAGAACAAGCCCGGGGACCCAGTACTTC. Drawing the rest from reference TRBV7-9 and TRBJ2-5, the complete variable domain is DTGVSQNPRHKITKRGQNVTFRCDPISEHNRLYWYRQTLGQGPEFLTYFQNEAQLEKSRLLSDRFSAERPKGSFSTLEIQRTEQGDSAMYLCASRTSPGTQYFGPGTRLLVL.

This clonotype occurred once. The chain is built from TRBV6-2 or TRBV6-3 and TRBJ2-3; 7 nucleotides match TRBD2. The germline CDR1 and CDR2 sequences are MNHEY and SVGEGT. Germline trimming cut 2 bases from V and 2 bases from J; bases unmatched to any gene: 13. The CDR3 extends over 18 amino acids. CDR3 sequence: CASSYTSSGTIDTDTQYF. The CDR3 DNA is TGTGCCAGCAGTTACACTTCGTCCGGGACTATAGACACAGATACGCAGTATTTT.

In this sample, this clonotype turned up a few times. The chain couples TRBV28 to TRBJ2-7; 8 bases align to TRBD1. The CDR3 runs 14 residues. Germline V gene data show CDR1 as MDHEN and CDR2 as SYDVKM. J was trimmed by 3 bases and V by 5 bases; bases with no gene match: 6. The CDR3 DNA reads TGTGCCAGCAGTCTAGGGACAGGACACTACGAGCAGTACTTC. Its protein is CASSLGTGHYEQYF. Full variable domain (outside the CDR3, taken from reference TRBV28 and TRBJ2-7): DVKVTQSSRYLVKRTGEKVFLECVQDMDHENMFWYRQDPGLGLRLIYFSYDVKMKEKGDIPEGYSVSREKKERFSLILESASTNQTSMYLCASSLGTGHYEQYFGPGTRLTVT.

This clonotype was seen more than once but under ten times. The V gene is TRBV12-3 or TRBV12-4, the J gene TRBJ1-2; D is ambiguous. Trimming removed 6 bases at V and 8 bases at J, with 25 bases between. CDR3 length: 16 amino acids. The CDR3 reads CASSLGDRLVVEGYTF. The CDR3 DNA is TGTGCCAGCAGCCTGGGTGATAGGTTGGTGGTGGAGGGCTACACCTTC.

Many counts were recorded for this clonotype. The rearrangement joins TRBV12-3 or TRBV12-4 to TRBJ2-1, with a possible D match to TRBD2 (6 bases). V lost 1 base and J lost 0, with 19 bases in between. This CDR3 is 19 amino acids long. The CDR3 loop reads CASSLVSSGTHFSYNEQFF. The CDR3 DNA reads as TGTGCCAGCAGTTTAGTGAGTAGCGGAACACACTTCTCCTACAATGAGCAGTTCTTC.

This clonotype came up a few times. V usage is TRBV5-1 and J usage is TRBJ1-3; D is ambiguous. This CDR3 region has 11 residues. Germline loops: CDR1 SGHRS, CDR2 YFSETQ. Trimming shortened V by 4 bases and J by 7 bases, and 6 bases separated the two germline ends. The CDR3 region is CASSGPNTIYF. DNA of the CDR3: TGCGCCAGCAGCGGCCCCAACACCATATATTTT.

This clonotype was counted between two and nine times. The chain is built from TRBV12-3 or TRBV12-4 and TRBJ2-7; weak D call: TRBD1 (5 bases). Trimming stripped 5 bases from V and 1 base from J, with 9 bases between. The CDR3 has 13 residues. CDR3 sequence reads: CASSPGQSYEQYV. The CDR3, as DNA: TGTGCCAGCAGTCCCGGACAATCCTACGAGCAGTACGTC.

This clonotype occurred many times. The gene calls are TRBV10-3 and TRBJ2-3; D unclear. The CDR3 runs 15 residues. V was pared by 2 bases and J by 5 bases, with 14 bases between. Germline values: CDR1 ENHRY, CDR2 SYGVKD. CDR3 protein: CAISEIEAKVDTQYF. CDR3 coding DNA: TGTGCCATCAGTGAGATTGAGGCGAAGGTAGATACGCAGTATTTT.